This passage covers 18 T cell receptor beta chains from one sample sequenced in a study of T-cell memory formation after mild COVID-19. Each CDR3 protein is one row after TCRdb ran MiXCR on the 5' RACE reads. Here the sample spans 350,000 to 400,000 distinct CDR3 sequences, around a fifth being singletons. The sequencing sample was made of PBMCs or a T cell subset sorted from them (not recorded which). The source of these receptors is an adult woman who had mild COVID-19 (a few samples of this study predate the infection). Cell type and time point are not known.

This chain connects TRBV11-3 to TRBJ1-1, with a possible D match to TRBD1 (5 bases). Looked up from germline, CDR1 is SGHNT and CDR2 is YENEEA. The CDR3 extends over 14 amino acids. Trimming took 3 bases from V and 1 from J, leaving 9 bases between them. The CDR3 loop reads CASSFHQGNTEAFF. The CDR3 DNA is TGTGCCAGCAGCTTTCATCAGGGGAACACTGAAGCTTTCTTT.

J is TRBJ2-7 and V is TRBV3-1; D gene ambiguous. CDR3 length: 15 residues. Trimming took 1 base from V and 2 from J, leaving 12 bases between them. In germline, CDR1 is LGHDT, CDR2 YNNKEL (reference sequence). CDR3 sequence: CASSQVEAGPYEQYF. In DNA form, the CDR3 reads TGTGCCAGCAGCCAAGTTGAGGCCGGGCCCTACGAGCAGTACTTC.

The chain combines TRBV9 with TRBJ2-1; TRBD2 aligns across 9 bases. Germline values: CDR1 SGDLS, CDR2 YYNGEE. The CDR3 extends over 16 amino acids. The trim removed 3 bases at V and 6 bases at J, leaving 10 bases unmatched. This CDR3 reads CASSASGLAGSNEQFF. CDR3 nucleotides: TGTGCCAGCAGCGCTTCCGGCCTAGCGGGGAGCAATGAGCAGTTCTTC.

This clonotype was seen a few times. The chain recombines TRBV3-1 with TRBJ2-3, with D possibly TRBD2 on 5 matching bases. V was shortened by 0 bases and J by 9 bases, with 13 bases between the two germline ends. The germline CDR1 and CDR2 sequences are LGHDT and YNNKEL (reference sequence). The CDR3 is made up of 14 amino acids. Here the CDR3 DNA reads TGTGCCAGCAGCCAAGATGTACGGACTGGCACGCAGTATTTT. This encodes CASSQDVRTGTQYF.

This clonotype turned up a few times. CDR3 coding DNA: TGTGCCAGCAGGCACCTGGGGACCGGGGAGCTGTTTTTT. This encodes CASRHLGTGELFF. This chain joins TRBV27 and TRBJ2-2, with D unclear. V lost 6 bases, J lost 5 bases, and 10 bases lay in between. This CDR3 has 13 amino acids. Per the germline V gene, CDR1 is MNHEY and CDR2 is SMNVEV (reference sequence).

This clonotype was detected only a few times. V and J are TRBV20-1 and TRBJ2-5, with 11 bases fitting TRBD2. The CDR3 runs to 17 residues. V was pared by 3 bases and J by 1 base, with 10 bases of the junction left unmatched. The V gene's germline CDR1 is DFQATT and CDR2 SNEGSKA (reference sequence). This CDR3 reads CSASGGPGLAVQETQYF. The CDR3 DNA sequence: TGCAGTGCTAGTGGGGGACCGGGACTAGCGGTCCAAGAGACCCAGTACTTC.

The V call is TRBV24-1, the J call TRBJ1-2; D unresolved. Trimming removed 4 bases at V and 6 bases at J, with 8 bases between. In germline, CDR1 is KGHDR, CDR2 SFDVKD. The CDR3 has 12 amino acids. CDR3: CATSDLKDGYTF. The CDR3 DNA sequence: TGTGCCACCAGTGACTTAAAGGATGGCTACACCTTC.

This chain links TRBV7-2 with TRBJ2-5, with D possibly called TRBD1 or TRBD2 (6 bases each). The CDR3 has 14 amino acids. Germline lookup yields CDR1 SGHTA and CDR2 FQGNSA. V was trimmed by 5 bases and J by 5 bases, leaving 15 bases between them. CDR3 region: CASSAGHTAETQYF. CDR3 DNA: TGTGCCAGCAGCGCGGGACATACGGCGGAGACCCAGTACTTC. Full variable domain (missing parts from reference TRBV7-2 and TRBJ2-5): GAGVSQSPSNKVTEKGKDVELRCDPISGHTALYWYRQSLGQGLEFLIYFQGNSAPDKSGLPSDRFSAERTGGSVSTLTIQRTQQEDSAVYLCASSAGHTAETQYFGPGTRLLVL.

This clonotype was seen only a few times. The genes are TRBV7-9 and TRBJ2-3, with 8 bases aligning to TRBD2. V was pared by 4 bases and J by 4 bases, with 7 bases of the junction left unmatched. The CDR3 extends over 15 amino acids. The germline V gene encodes CDR1 SEHNR and CDR2 FQNEAQ (reference sequence). CDR3 region: CASSSQRERSDTQYF. The DNA of the CDR3 is TGTGCCAGCAGCTCCCAGCGGGAGAGGTCAGATACGCAGTATTTT.

In its sample, this clonotype was seen a few times. The chain has TRBV7-2 and TRBJ1-1, with a tentative D call TRBD1 (6 bases). The germline V and J ends were trimmed by 4 bases and 2 bases, with 8 bases remaining between them. Germline-derived CDR1 and CDR2 are SGHTA and FQGNSA. The CDR3 totals 13 residues. CDR3 sequence (DNA): TGTGCCAGCAGCTCAGGGGAAAACACTGAAGCTTTCTTT. Residues: CASSSGENTEAFF.

The table lists this clonotype with many counts. The chain is built from TRBV29-1 and TRBJ2-7; 7 bases agree with TRBD1. CDR1 and CDR2 from the germline V gene are SQVTM and ANQGSEA. The CDR3 loop spans 14 amino acids. V was clipped by 1 base and J by 2 bases; unmatched bases: 5. The CDR3 nucleotides are TGCAGCGTTGAAGGACCGGGACAGACCTACGAGCAGTACTTC. Translation gives CSVEGPGQTYEQYF.

The V and J genes are TRBV2 and TRBJ2-6, with D maybe TRBD2 (5 bases). The CDR3 runs to 19 residues. Germline CDR1 and CDR2: SNHLY and FYNNEI. Trimming shortened V by 8 bases and J by 0 bases, and 23 bases separated the two germline ends. The DNA of the CDR3 is TGTGCCAGCCTACTCGCCGTTCTGGGCGGGTTCTCTGGGGCCAACGTCCTGACTTTC. Its protein is CASLLAVLGGFSGANVLTF.

This clonotype was picked up a small number of times. The V and J genes are TRBV7-2 and TRBJ1-2; D unresolved. The CDR3 consists of 14 residues. With 1 base removed from V and 3 bases from J, the gap between germline ends came to 9 bases. Germline-derived CDR1 and CDR2 are SGHTA and FQGNSA. CDR3 bases: TGTGCCAGCAGCTTAGACCCGGACTACTATGGCTACACCTTC. Translation gives CASSLDPDYYGYTF.

This chain connects TRBV7-2 to TRBJ1-5; weak D call: TRBD1 (6 bases). In germline, CDR1 is SGHTA, CDR2 FQGNSA. CDR3 length: 15 amino acids. Deletions cut 6 bases from V and 3 bases from J, with 15 bases between. CDR3 residues: CASSYFGTFNQPQHF. CDR3 DNA: TGTGCCAGCAGTTACTTTGGGACATTCAATCAGCCCCAGCATTTT.

The gene calls are TRBV5-5 and TRBJ2-7, with 12 positions matching TRBD2. CDR1 is SGHKS and CDR2 is YYEKEE in the germline V gene (reference sequence). Trimming at V came to 4 bases and at J to 4 bases, leaving 9 bases not matched to a gene. The CDR3 is 16 amino acids. CDR3 DNA sequence: TGTGCCAGCAGCCACGGTGGAGGACTAGCGGGATACGAGCAGTACTTC. Its protein product is CASSHGGGLAGYEQYF.

At least ten counts were recorded for this clonotype. The chain uses TRBV9 and TRBJ2-5; 12 bases fit TRBD2. CDR3 length: 17 amino acids. Germline V lookup: CDR1 SGDLS, CDR2 YYNGEE. V was pared by 3 bases and J by 5 bases, with 11 bases of the junction left unmatched. The CDR3 bases are TGTGCCAGCAGCGGACCACGCATTGGACTAGCGGGGGAGACCCAGTACTTC. It is translated as CASSGPRIGLAGETQYF.

The rearrangement links TRBV9 to TRBJ1-2; possible D gene TRBD1, 6 bases. Germline V gene data show CDR1 as SGDLS and CDR2 as YYNGEE. V was pared by 4 bases and J by 3 bases, with 19 bases between. This CDR3 is 16 amino acids long. As DNA, the CDR3 is TGTGCCAGCAGCCTCTGGGTCGGGGGCGCGGACTATGGCTACACCTTC. Translated: CASSLWVGGADYGYTF.

This clonotype was picked up a small number of times. The CDR3 spells CATSGPGQGQETQYF. CDR3 nucleotide sequence: TGTGCCACCAGCGGCCCCGGACAGGGCCAAGAGACCCAGTACTTC. The chain recombines TRBV24-1 with TRBJ2-5; 8 bases match TRBD1. The V and J ends lost 7 bases and 1 base, in that order; junction bases with no gene match: 7. Germline V gene data show CDR1 as KGHDR and CDR2 as SFDVKD. The CDR3 is 15 residues long.